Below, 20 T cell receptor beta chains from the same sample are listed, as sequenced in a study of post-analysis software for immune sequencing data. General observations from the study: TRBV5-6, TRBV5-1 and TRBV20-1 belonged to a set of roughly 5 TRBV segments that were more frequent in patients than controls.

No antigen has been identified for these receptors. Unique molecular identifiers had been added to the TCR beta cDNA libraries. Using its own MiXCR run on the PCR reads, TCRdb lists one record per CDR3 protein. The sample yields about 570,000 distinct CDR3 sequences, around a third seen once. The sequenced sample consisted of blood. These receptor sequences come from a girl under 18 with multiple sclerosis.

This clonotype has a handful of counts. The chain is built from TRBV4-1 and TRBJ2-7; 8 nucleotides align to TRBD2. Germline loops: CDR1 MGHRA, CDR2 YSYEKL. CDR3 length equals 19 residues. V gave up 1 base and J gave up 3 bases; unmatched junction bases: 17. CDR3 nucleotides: TGCGCCAGCAGCCAAGTACGTCCCTTGGTTACGGGGGGGATCTACGAGCAGTACTTC. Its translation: CASSQVRPLVTGGIYEQYF.

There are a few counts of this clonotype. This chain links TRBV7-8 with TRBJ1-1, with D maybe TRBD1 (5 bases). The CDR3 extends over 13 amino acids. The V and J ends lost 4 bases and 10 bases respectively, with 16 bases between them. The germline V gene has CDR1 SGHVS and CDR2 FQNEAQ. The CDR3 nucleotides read TGTGCCAGCAGCTCGCAGGGTGAAGGCGTAGCTTTCTTT. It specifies CASSSQGEGVAFF.

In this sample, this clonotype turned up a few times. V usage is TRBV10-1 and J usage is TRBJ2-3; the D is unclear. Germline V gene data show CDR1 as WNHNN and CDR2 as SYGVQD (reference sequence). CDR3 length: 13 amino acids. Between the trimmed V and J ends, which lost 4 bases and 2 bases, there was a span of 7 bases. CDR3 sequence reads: CASSGAHTDTQYF. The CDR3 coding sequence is TGCGCCAGCAGTGGAGCCCACACAGATACGCAGTATTTT.

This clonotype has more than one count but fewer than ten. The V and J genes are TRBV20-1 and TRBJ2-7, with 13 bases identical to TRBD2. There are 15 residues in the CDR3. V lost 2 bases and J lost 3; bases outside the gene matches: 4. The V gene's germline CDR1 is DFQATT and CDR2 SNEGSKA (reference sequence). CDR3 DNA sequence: TGCAGTGCTAGAAGGGGACTAGCGGGGATCTACGAGCAGTACTTC. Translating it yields CSARRGLAGIYEQYF.

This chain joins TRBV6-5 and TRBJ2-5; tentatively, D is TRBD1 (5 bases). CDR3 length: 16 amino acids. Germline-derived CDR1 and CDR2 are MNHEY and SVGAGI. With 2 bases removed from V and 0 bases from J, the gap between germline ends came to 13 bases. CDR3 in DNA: TGTGCCAGCAGTTACGACCAGGGTTGGGACCAAGAGACCCAGTACTTC. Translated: CASSYDQGWDQETQYF.

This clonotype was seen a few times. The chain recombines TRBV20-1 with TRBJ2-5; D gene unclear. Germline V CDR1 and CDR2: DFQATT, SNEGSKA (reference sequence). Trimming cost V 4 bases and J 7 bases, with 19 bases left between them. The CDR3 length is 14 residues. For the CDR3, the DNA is TGCAGTGCTACTGTAAAGGTGGGCCCGGGGACCCAGTACTTC. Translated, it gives CSATVKVGPGTQYF.

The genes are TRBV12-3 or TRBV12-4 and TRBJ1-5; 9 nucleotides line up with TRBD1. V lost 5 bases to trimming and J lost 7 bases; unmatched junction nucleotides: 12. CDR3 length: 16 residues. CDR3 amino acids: CASSLGQGSVNQPQHF. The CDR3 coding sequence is TGTGCCAGCAGTCTCGGACAGGGGAGCGTCAACCAGCCCCAGCATTTT.

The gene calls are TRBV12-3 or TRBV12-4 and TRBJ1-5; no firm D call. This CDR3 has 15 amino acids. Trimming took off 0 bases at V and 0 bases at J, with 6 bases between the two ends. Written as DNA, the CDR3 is TGTGCCAGCAGTTTAGCCCGGGGTAGCAATCAGCCCCAGCATTTT. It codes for CASSLARGSNQPQHF.

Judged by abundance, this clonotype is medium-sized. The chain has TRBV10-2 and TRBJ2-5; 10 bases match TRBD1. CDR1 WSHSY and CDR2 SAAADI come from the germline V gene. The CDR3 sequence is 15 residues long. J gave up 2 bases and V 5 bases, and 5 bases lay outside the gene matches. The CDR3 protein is CASSPTDRGQETQYF. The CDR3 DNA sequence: TGCGCCAGCAGTCCGACGGACAGGGGGCAAGAGACCCAGTACTTC.

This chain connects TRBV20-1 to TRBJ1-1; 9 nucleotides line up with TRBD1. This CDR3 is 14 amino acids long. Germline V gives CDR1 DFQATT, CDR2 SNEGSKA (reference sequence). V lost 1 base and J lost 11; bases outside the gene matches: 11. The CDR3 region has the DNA TGCAGTGCTAGAGTTGGGACAGGGCGAGGGCAGGCTTTCTTT. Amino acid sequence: CSARVGTGRGQAFF.

In DNA form, the CDR3 reads TGTGCCAGCCTACGGTCAGAGGCCTACGAGCAGTACTTC. As protein: CASLRSEAYEQYF. The chain links TRBV7-9 to TRBJ2-7; D remains unclear. The ends were cut back, 8 bases at V and 2 bases at J, with 13 bases in the middle. There are 13 residues in the CDR3. Germline V gene sequence: CDR1 SEHNR, CDR2 FQNEAQ (reference sequence). Based on the CDR3 plus reference TRBV7-9 and TRBJ2-7, the full variable domain is DTGVSQNPRHKITKRGQNVTFRCDPISEHNRLYWYRQTLGQGPEFLTYFQNEAQLEKSRLLSDRFSAERPKGSFSTLEIQRTEQGDSAMYLCASLRSEAYEQYFGPGTRLTVT.

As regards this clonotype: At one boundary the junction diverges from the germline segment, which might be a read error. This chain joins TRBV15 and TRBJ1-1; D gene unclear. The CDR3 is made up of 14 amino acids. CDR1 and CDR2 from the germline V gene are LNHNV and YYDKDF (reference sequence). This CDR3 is CATNRETRGTEAFF. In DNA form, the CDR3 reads TGTGCCACCAACAGAGAGACCCGGGGAACTGAAGCTTTCTTT.

Here the CDR3 reads CASSPLRQETQYF. CDR3 in DNA: TGTGCCAGCAGCCCACTTAGACAAGAGACCCAGTACTTC. The chain employs TRBV7-6 and TRBJ2-5, with D unclear. The CDR3 covers 13 residues. Per germline, CDR1 SGHVS and CDR2 FNYEAQ. V was pared by 5 bases and J by 2 bases, with 9 bases between.

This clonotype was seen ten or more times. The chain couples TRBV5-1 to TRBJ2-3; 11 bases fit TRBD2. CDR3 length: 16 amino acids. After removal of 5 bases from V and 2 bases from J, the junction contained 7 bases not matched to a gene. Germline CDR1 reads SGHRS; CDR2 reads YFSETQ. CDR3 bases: TGCGCCAGCAGGAAGCCGGGACTAGCGGACACAGATACGCAGTATTTT. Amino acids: CASRKPGLADTDTQYF.

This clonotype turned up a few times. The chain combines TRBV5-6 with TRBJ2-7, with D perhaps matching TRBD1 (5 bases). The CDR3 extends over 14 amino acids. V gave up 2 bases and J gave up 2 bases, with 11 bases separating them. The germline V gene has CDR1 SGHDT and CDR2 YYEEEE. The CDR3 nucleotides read TGTGCCAGCAGCTTCGAGACAGTTGCCTACGAGCAGTACTTC. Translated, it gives CASSFETVAYEQYF.

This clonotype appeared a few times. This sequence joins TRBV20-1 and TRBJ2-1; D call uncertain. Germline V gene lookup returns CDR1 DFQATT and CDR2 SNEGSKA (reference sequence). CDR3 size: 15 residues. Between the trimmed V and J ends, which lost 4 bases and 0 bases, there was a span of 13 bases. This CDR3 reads CSAIPLASSYNEQFF. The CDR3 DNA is TGCAGTGCTATCCCTCTTGCTAGCTCCTACAATGAGCAGTTCTTC.

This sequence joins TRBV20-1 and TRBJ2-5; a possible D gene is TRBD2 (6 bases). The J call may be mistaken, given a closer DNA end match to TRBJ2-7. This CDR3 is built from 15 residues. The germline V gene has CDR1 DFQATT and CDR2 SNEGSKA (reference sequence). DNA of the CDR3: TGCAGTGCTACTCACTCCTTTAGCGGAGGATACGAGCAGTACTTC. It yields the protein CSATHSFSGGYEQYF.

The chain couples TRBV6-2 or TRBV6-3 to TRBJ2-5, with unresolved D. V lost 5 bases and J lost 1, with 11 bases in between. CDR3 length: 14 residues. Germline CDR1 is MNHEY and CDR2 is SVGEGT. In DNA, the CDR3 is TGTGCCAGCAGTGACGGTAGACTCCAAGAGACCCAGTACTTC. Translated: CASSDGRLQETQYF.

The CDR3 DNA reads TGTGCCAGCAAAGATCAGCCCCAGCATTTT. Translated, it gives CASKDQPQHF. The chain links TRBV14 to TRBJ1-5; no clear D. Per the germline V gene, CDR1 is SGHDN and CDR2 is FVKESK. This CDR3 spans 10 amino acids. The germline V and J ends were trimmed by 7 bases and 5 bases, with 3 bases remaining between them.

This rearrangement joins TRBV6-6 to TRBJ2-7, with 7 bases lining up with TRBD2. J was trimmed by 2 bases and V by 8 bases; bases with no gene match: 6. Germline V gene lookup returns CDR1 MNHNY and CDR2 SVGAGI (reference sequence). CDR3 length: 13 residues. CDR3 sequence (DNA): TGTGCCAGCCTACGGGGAGGGCCCTACGAGCAGTACTTC. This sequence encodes CASLRGGPYEQYF.